A selection of T cell receptor beta chains follows, all from one sample in a study of T cells after yellow fever vaccination. TCRdb re-analysed the 5' RACE reads in MiXCR, keeping a single row per CDR3 protein. The profile shows approximately 160,000 distinct CDR3 sequences, approximately 9.9% of them singletons. The material sequenced was CD8+ T cells sorted from PBMCs, taken 45 days after the yellow fever booster vaccination. Receptors originate from a man between 18 and 29 years old who received the YFV17D yellow fever vaccine. The CDR3 runs from the conserved cysteine through the conserved F or W. A D gene is named only where the DNA matches it firmly. Expanded clones get a size class; other rows say once, few or many, or leave the size out.

j_call,clone_size,v_call,d_call,cdr3_nt,cdr3_aa
TRBJ2-2,NA,TRBV7-6,TRBD1,TGTGCCAGCAGCCGCGGACAGGCGAACACCGGGGAGCTGTTTTTT,CASSRGQANTGELFF
TRBJ1-1,NA,TRBV6-5,NA,TGTGCCAGCAGTTACTCTGCTGGGAACACTGAAGCTTTCTTT,CASSYSAGNTEAFF
TRBJ1-2,NA,TRBV18,NA,TGTGCCAGCTCACCAGGGGCAGGGGCCGCTGGCTACACCTTC,CASSPGAGAAGYTF
TRBJ2-7,few,TRBV30,TRBD1,TGTGCCTCGAAATACAGGGGGCCAAGCTCCTACGAGCAGTACTTC,CASKYRGPSSYEQYF
TRBJ2-1,many,TRBV4-1,TRBD2,TGCGCCAGCAGCCAAGATCCCTTTACTAGCGGCCACAATGAGCAGTTCTTC,CASSQDPFTSGHNEQFF
TRBJ1-1,NA,TRBV6-2/TRBV6-3,NA,TGTGCCAGCAGTTACGGTCGGGTAGCCACTGAAGCTTTCTTT,CASSYGRVATEAFF
TRBJ2-1,few,TRBV7-9,TRBD2,TGTGCCAGCCCGCGGGAGGACTACAATGAGCAGTTCTTC,CASPREDYNEQFF
TRBJ2-7,few,TRBV4-1,NA,TGCGCCAGCAGCCCCCGGACGGTGGGCGAGCAGTACTTC,CASSPRTVGEQYF
TRBJ2-3,NA,TRBV7-2,TRBD2,TGTGCCAGCAGCTTAGTGGCTAGCGGGGGGGCCGGTACAGATACGCAGTATTTT,CASSLVASGGAGTDTQYF
TRBJ1-1,NA,TRBV18,TRBD1,TGTGCCAGCTCACCCCTGGGACAGGGAGCAGCGTTTAGAACTGAAGCTTTCTTT,CASSPLGQGAAFRTEAFF
TRBJ1-4,NA,TRBV6-1,TRBD1,TGTGCCAGCAGAGCTCAGGGGGCGAGTGAAAAACTGTTTTTT,CASRAQGASEKLFF
TRBJ1-1,NA,TRBV7-9,NA,TGTGCCATCTTCAGGGGAGATGACACTGAAGCTTTCTTT,CAIFRGDDTEAFF
TRBJ2-5,NA,TRBV3-1,NA,TGTGCCAGCAGCCAGTCACAGGAGGGTGAGGGGACCCAGTACTTC,CASSQSQEGEGTQYF
TRBJ1-2,few,TRBV6-5,NA,TGTGCCAGCAGTTACCAGGACCCCGGGCACTATGGCTACACCTTC,CASSYQDPGHYGYTF
TRBJ2-1,NA,TRBV7-2,NA,TGTGCCAGCAGCTTTGAAGGGTCCTACAATGAGCAGTTCTTC,CASSFEGSYNEQFF
TRBJ2-1,few,TRBV9,TRBD1,TGTGCCAGCAGCGCAAGGGACAGTCCCTACAATGAGCAGTTCTTC,CASSARDSPYNEQFF
TRBJ1-5,NA,TRBV15,TRBD1,TGTGCCACCAGCCCGACAGGGCTTAGCAATCAGCCCCAGCATTTT,CATSPTGLSNQPQHF
TRBJ2-5,few,TRBV4-2,TRBD2,TGTGCCAGCAGCCAAGATTTACTAGCGGGGAAAGAGACCCAGTACTTC,CASSQDLLAGKETQYF
TRBJ2-2,many,TRBV29-1,NA,TGCAGCGTTGAGGCGGTCACCGGGGAGCTGTTTTTT,CSVEAVTGELFF
TRBJ2-1,few,TRBV12-3/TRBV12-4,NA,TGTGCCAGCAGCAGAAACAATGAGCAGTTCTTC,CASSRNNEQFF
TRBJ2-2,many,TRBV4-1,NA,TGCGCCAGCAGCCAAGGGAAAGTAGTTACTGGGGAGCTGTTTTTT,CASSQGKVVTGELFF
TRBJ1-5,few,TRBV4-3,NA,TGCGCCAGCAGCTACAGAAGGGGTGGCAATCAGCCCCAGCATTTT,CASSYRRGGNQPQHF
TRBJ2-5,NA,TRBV7-9,TRBD1,TGTGCCAGCAGCACGGGACAGGGTCTAGGAGAGACCCAGTACTTC,CASSTGQGLGETQYF
TRBJ1-2,many,TRBV15,NA,TGTGCCACCAGCAGAGTAAAGGGGTATGGCTACACCTTC,CATSRVKGYGYTF
TRBJ1-3,few,TRBV7-9,NA,TGTGCCAGCAGCCCACGACCCATCTTT,CASSPRPIF
TRBJ1-2,few,TRBV10-1,NA,TGCGCCAGCAGTGAGTCGAGAGGGCTGGGATTCTATGGCTACACCTTC,CASSESRGLGFYGYTF
TRBJ1-2,few,TRBV5-1,NA,TGCGCCAGCAGCTTGGACCCAGGGATCGACTATGGCTACACCTTC,CASSLDPGIDYGYTF
TRBJ1-4,NA,TRBV6-6,NA,TGTGCCAGCAGGAATCCCACGATCGGGGCTTGGGGTGAAAAACTGTTTTTT,CASRNPTIGAWGEKLFF